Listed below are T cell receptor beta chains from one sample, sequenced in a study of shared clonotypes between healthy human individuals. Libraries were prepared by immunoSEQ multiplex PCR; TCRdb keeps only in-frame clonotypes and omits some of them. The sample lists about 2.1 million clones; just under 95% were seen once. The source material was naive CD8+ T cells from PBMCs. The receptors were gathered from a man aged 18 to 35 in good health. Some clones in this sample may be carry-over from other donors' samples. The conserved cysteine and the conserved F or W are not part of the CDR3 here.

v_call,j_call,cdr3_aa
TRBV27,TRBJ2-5,ASRLVNSQETQY
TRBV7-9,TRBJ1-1,ASSPKAARQGGRYPEAF
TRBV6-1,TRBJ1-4,ASSGTSATNEKLF
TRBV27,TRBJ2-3,ASSLSAERVDTQY
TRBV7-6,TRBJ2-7,ASSLRPRGPYEQY
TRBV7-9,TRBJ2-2,ASSLPGASNPTGELF
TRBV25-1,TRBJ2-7,ASSEGQGAREQY
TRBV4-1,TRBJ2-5,ASSLTTGTGKETQY
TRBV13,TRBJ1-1,ASSGLTGTGGGNTEAF
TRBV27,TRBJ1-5,ASSLQGLSNQPQH
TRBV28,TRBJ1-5,ASSLSSGNQPQH
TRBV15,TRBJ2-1,ATSPGGEWRNEQF
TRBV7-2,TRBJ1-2,ASRADRSYT
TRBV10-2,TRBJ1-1,ASSEPPGEAF
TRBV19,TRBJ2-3,ASSLQGGTQY
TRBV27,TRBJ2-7,ASSLSGQGPYEQY
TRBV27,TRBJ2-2,AVRDALDTGELF
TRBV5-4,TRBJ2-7,ASSPRPGEQY
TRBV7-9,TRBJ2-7,ASSPGQGKIYEQY
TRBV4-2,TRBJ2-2,ASSQDIRAGELF
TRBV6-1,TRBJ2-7,ASSERWLAGGLVSYEQY
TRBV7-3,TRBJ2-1,ASSFSYNEQF
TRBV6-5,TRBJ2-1,ASSYSREGPSEQF
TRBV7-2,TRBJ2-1,ASTSQDEQF
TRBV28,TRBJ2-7,ASRFPGGGYYEQY
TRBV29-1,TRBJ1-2,SVGVIGGNYGYT
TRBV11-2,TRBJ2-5,ASSSLAGGGETQY
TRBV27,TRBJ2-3,ASSFGVASTDTQY
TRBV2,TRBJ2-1,ASSEGLAGYNEQF
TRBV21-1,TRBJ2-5,ASSNPPLAREEGLETQY
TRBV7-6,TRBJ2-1,ASSLAYEQF
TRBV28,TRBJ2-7,ASSSDRITHNSYEQY
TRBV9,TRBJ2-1,ASSAPLLAGDDNEQF
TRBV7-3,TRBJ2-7,ASSLGGGGPYEQY
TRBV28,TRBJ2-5,ASSFGEGVGETQY
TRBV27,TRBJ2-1,ASSLTPLNEQF
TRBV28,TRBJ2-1,ASSLGAYSYNEQF
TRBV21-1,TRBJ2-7,ASSKERPFGGQY
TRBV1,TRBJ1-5,TSILPQH
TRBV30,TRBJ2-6,AWSVYRSAPKVGANVLT
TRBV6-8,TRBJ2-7,ASSLGQIQDEQY
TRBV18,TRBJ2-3,ASSPKIGLVGDTQY
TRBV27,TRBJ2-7,ASSSRLLAGVQEQY